The 19 T cell receptor beta chains listed next were all sequenced from one sample in a study of shared clonotypes between healthy human individuals. Using immunoSEQ multiplex PCR, the repertoire was profiled, and TCRdb retains in-frame clones only, with some absent. The sample shows around 2,000,000 clones, about 95% of them seen only once. Terminally differentiated effector memory CD45RA+ cells were excluded from the naive CD8 cells, which were CD45RO-negative and positively selected for CCR7. Sample: naive CD8+ T cells sorted from blood. The source is a man in his late teens or twenties in good health.

The chain has TRBV19 and TRBJ1-1; no reliable D call. The ends were cut back, 4 bases at V and 0 bases at J, with 18 bases in the middle. Germline lookup yields CDR1 LNHDA and CDR2 SQIVND (reference sequence). The CDR3 loop spans 17 amino acids. The CDR3 loop is CASSTLTEASMNTEAFF. In DNA, the CDR3 is TGTGCCAGTAGTACCTTGACGGAAGCTTCGATGAACACTGAAGCTTTCTTT.

This rearrangement joins TRBV7-6 to TRBJ2-5, with 7 positions matching TRBD2. CDR1 and CDR2 from the germline V gene are SGHVS and FNYEAQ. Trimming cost V 5 bases and J 9 bases; bases outside gene matches: 18. The CDR3 is 16 amino acids. This CDR3 is CASSPRRRSAAGAQYF. The CDR3 DNA sequence: TGTGCCAGCAGCCCGAGGAGGCGGTCGGCGGCGGGGGCCCAGTACTTC.

The V call is TRBV4-1, the J call TRBJ1-4; perhaps TRBD1 as D (5 bases). Germline CDR1 is MGHRA and CDR2 is YSYEKL. The CDR3 has 15 residues. Trimming took off 2 bases at V and 7 bases at J, with 14 bases between the two ends. The CDR3 DNA reads TGCGCCAGCAGCCAATGGAGGGGTCGGGGTGAAAAACTGTTTTTT. This sequence encodes CASSQWRGRGEKLFF.

Details on this clone: This same CDR3 is encoded by further DNA sequences in the sample. The rearrangement uses TRBV2 and TRBJ2-7; TRBD1 might be the D (6 bases). V gave up 3 bases and J gave up 4 bases, with 7 bases separating them. Germline V gene data show CDR1 as SNHLY and CDR2 as FYNNEI. The CDR3 has 12 amino acids. The CDR3 nucleotides are TGTGCCAGCAGTGACCAGGGGTACGAGCAGTACTTC. It yields the protein CASSDQGYEQYF.

The chain combines TRBV13 with TRBJ2-7; TRBD1 aligns across 7 bases. The CDR3 covers 15 residues. Unmatched junction bases numbered 8, after V lost 5 bases and J lost 1 base. Germline CDR1 and CDR2: PRHDT and FYEKMQ (reference sequence). As DNA, the CDR3 is TGTGCCAGCAGCCCGGAGACAGGGCAATCCTACGAGCAGTACTTC. As protein: CASSPETGQSYEQYF.

The chain links TRBV7-9 to TRBJ2-3; the match to TRBD2 covers 10 bases. Germline V CDR1 and CDR2: SEHNR, FQNEAQ (reference sequence). CDR3 length equals 16 residues. V lost 4 bases, J lost 2 bases, and 6 bases stayed unmatched. In nucleotides, the CDR3 is TGTGCCAGCAGCTCCTCTAGCGGGGGAGCCACAGATACGCAGTATTTT. Amino acid sequence: CASSSSSGGATDTQYF.

On this clone itself: The same CDR3 is also encoded by other DNA sequences in this sample. This chain uses TRBV5-6 with TRBJ2-7; D remains unclear. Deletions cut 0 bases from V and 1 base from J, with 5 bases between. This CDR3 region has 13 residues. The germline CDR1 and CDR2 sequences are SGHDT and YYEEEE. The CDR3 sequence: CASSLGRSYEQYF. In nucleotides, the CDR3 is TGTGCCAGCAGCTTGGGTCGATCCTACGAGCAGTACTTC.

The CDR3 sequence is CASSLSARQTNTEAFF. The CDR3 coding sequence is TGTGCCAGCAGTTTATCGGCCCGGCAGACGAACACTGAAGCTTTCTTT. V usage is TRBV27 and J usage is TRBJ1-1; D is uncertain. With 0 bases removed from V and 1 base from J, the gap between germline ends came to 12 bases. The CDR3 covers 16 residues. Germline V gene sequence: CDR1 MNHEY, CDR2 SMNVEV (reference sequence).

V gene TRBV21-1 combines with J gene TRBJ2-7; the table assigns TRBD1, which was not confirmed against the DNA. TRBV21-1 is a documented pseudogene. The CDR3 runs 14 residues. The CDR3 protein is CANCYRDRGYEQYF. CDR3 sequence (DNA): TGTGCCAACTGTTACCGGGACAGGGGCTACGAGCAGTACTTC.

The chain uses TRBV7-9 and TRBJ2-4; either TRBD1 or TRBD2 may supply D (6 bases each). The V gene's germline CDR1 is SEHNR and CDR2 FQNEAQ (reference sequence). Trimming took off 5 bases at V and 6 bases at J, with 20 bases between the two ends. This CDR3 contains 16 residues. CDR3 sequence (DNA): TGTGCCAGCAGCCACATTAGCGGCCGAGGGGGAAACATTCAGTACTTC. Its protein is CASSHISGRGGNIQYF.

This rearrangement joins TRBV19 to TRBJ1-2; D is perhaps TRBD1 (5 bases). This CDR3 spans 15 amino acids. The V gene lost 6 bases and the J gene lost 0 bases, with 14 bases spanning the gap. Germline V gene sequence: CDR1 LNHDA, CDR2 SQIVND (reference sequence). This chain's CDR3 is CASRVKGHSNYGYTF. DNA for the CDR3: TGTGCCAGTAGGGTAAAAGGACACTCTAACTATGGCTACACCTTC. The full variable domain, its missing parts supplied by reference TRBV19 and TRBJ1-2, is DGGITQSPKYLFRKEGQNVTLSCEQNLNHDAMYWYRQDPGQGLRLIYYSQIVNDFQKGDIAEGYSVSREKKESFPLTVTSAQKNPTAFYLCASRVKGHSNYGYTFGSGTRLTVV.

The CDR3 is CASSLTRDTSTDTQYF. Written as DNA, the CDR3 is TGTGCCAGCAGCTTAACGCGGGACACTAGCACAGATACGCAGTATTTT. The chain has TRBV7-8 and TRBJ2-3, with D perhaps assigned TRBD1 or TRBD2 (6 bases each). The V and J ends lost 2 bases and 0 bases respectively, with 12 bases between them. This CDR3 is built from 16 residues. In germline, CDR1 is SGHVS, CDR2 FQNEAQ.

The chain couples TRBV4-1 to TRBJ2-7, with TRBD1 identical over 8 bases. V shed 5 bases and J 2 bases; nucleotides not matched to a gene: 2. The CDR3 is made up of 13 amino acids. Germline V CDR1 and CDR2: MGHRA, YSYEKL. The CDR3 nucleotides read TGCGCCAGCAGCTCGGACAGGGCCTACGAGCAGTACTTC. It yields the protein CASSSDRAYEQYF.

Only one count was recorded for this clone. This chain links TRBV6-5 with TRBJ2-7, with 9 bases identical to TRBD1. Germline V gives CDR1 MNHEY, CDR2 SVGAGI. The CDR3 covers 15 residues. V lost 8 bases and J lost 1; bases outside the gene matches: 9. CDR3: CASGDGTGYSYEQYF. The CDR3 DNA sequence: TGTGCCAGCGGGGACGGGACAGGGTATTCCTACGAGCAGTACTTC.

The chain is built from TRBV2 and TRBJ2-1; 11 bases map to TRBD2. Germline-derived CDR1 and CDR2 are SNHLY and FYNNEI. The CDR3 has 13 residues. CDR3 coding DNA: TGTGCTTTAGCGGGAGGGTCCTACAATGAGCAGTTCTTC. Its translation: CALAGGSYNEQFF.

This chain joins TRBV6-5 and TRBJ1-4, with 7 positions matching TRBD1. The V gene's germline CDR1 is MNHEY and CDR2 SVGAGI. This CDR3 is 12 amino acids long. Germline trimming cut 4 bases from V and 13 bases from J; bases unmatched to any gene: 6. The CDR3 region has the DNA TGTGCCAGCAGTTCGGGGGACAGAGCACTGTTTTTT. Translating gives CASSSGDRALFF.

The rearrangement links TRBV7-3 to TRBJ2-1; D gene unclear. The CDR3 consists of 13 residues. V was trimmed by 5 bases and J by 9 bases, leaving 14 bases between them. Germline loops: CDR1 SGHTA, CDR2 FQGTGA. The CDR3: CASSQVWDGEQFF. The CDR3 DNA reads TGTGCCAGCAGCCAAGTATGGGATGGTGAGCAGTTCTTC.

This rearrangement joins TRBV4-1 to TRBJ1-5; D gene uncertain. Germline V CDR1 and CDR2: MGHRA, YSYEKL. V was cut by 4 bases and J by 7 bases, with 11 bases left in between. The CDR3 loop spans 13 amino acids. CDR3 amino acids: CASSLRGGQPQHF. The CDR3 DNA reads as TGCGCCAGCAGCCTTCGAGGAGGGCAGCCCCAGCATTTT.

CDR3 sequence reads: CSVWRGHEQYF. The CDR3 bases are TGCAGCGTCTGGCGGGGGCACGAGCAGTACTTC. The chain employs TRBV29-1 and TRBJ2-7, with D possibly TRBD2 on 7 matching bases. The CDR3 contains 11 residues. The V and J ends lost 6 bases and 5 bases respectively, with 11 bases between them. Germline assignment: CDR1 SQVTM and CDR2 ANQGSEA.